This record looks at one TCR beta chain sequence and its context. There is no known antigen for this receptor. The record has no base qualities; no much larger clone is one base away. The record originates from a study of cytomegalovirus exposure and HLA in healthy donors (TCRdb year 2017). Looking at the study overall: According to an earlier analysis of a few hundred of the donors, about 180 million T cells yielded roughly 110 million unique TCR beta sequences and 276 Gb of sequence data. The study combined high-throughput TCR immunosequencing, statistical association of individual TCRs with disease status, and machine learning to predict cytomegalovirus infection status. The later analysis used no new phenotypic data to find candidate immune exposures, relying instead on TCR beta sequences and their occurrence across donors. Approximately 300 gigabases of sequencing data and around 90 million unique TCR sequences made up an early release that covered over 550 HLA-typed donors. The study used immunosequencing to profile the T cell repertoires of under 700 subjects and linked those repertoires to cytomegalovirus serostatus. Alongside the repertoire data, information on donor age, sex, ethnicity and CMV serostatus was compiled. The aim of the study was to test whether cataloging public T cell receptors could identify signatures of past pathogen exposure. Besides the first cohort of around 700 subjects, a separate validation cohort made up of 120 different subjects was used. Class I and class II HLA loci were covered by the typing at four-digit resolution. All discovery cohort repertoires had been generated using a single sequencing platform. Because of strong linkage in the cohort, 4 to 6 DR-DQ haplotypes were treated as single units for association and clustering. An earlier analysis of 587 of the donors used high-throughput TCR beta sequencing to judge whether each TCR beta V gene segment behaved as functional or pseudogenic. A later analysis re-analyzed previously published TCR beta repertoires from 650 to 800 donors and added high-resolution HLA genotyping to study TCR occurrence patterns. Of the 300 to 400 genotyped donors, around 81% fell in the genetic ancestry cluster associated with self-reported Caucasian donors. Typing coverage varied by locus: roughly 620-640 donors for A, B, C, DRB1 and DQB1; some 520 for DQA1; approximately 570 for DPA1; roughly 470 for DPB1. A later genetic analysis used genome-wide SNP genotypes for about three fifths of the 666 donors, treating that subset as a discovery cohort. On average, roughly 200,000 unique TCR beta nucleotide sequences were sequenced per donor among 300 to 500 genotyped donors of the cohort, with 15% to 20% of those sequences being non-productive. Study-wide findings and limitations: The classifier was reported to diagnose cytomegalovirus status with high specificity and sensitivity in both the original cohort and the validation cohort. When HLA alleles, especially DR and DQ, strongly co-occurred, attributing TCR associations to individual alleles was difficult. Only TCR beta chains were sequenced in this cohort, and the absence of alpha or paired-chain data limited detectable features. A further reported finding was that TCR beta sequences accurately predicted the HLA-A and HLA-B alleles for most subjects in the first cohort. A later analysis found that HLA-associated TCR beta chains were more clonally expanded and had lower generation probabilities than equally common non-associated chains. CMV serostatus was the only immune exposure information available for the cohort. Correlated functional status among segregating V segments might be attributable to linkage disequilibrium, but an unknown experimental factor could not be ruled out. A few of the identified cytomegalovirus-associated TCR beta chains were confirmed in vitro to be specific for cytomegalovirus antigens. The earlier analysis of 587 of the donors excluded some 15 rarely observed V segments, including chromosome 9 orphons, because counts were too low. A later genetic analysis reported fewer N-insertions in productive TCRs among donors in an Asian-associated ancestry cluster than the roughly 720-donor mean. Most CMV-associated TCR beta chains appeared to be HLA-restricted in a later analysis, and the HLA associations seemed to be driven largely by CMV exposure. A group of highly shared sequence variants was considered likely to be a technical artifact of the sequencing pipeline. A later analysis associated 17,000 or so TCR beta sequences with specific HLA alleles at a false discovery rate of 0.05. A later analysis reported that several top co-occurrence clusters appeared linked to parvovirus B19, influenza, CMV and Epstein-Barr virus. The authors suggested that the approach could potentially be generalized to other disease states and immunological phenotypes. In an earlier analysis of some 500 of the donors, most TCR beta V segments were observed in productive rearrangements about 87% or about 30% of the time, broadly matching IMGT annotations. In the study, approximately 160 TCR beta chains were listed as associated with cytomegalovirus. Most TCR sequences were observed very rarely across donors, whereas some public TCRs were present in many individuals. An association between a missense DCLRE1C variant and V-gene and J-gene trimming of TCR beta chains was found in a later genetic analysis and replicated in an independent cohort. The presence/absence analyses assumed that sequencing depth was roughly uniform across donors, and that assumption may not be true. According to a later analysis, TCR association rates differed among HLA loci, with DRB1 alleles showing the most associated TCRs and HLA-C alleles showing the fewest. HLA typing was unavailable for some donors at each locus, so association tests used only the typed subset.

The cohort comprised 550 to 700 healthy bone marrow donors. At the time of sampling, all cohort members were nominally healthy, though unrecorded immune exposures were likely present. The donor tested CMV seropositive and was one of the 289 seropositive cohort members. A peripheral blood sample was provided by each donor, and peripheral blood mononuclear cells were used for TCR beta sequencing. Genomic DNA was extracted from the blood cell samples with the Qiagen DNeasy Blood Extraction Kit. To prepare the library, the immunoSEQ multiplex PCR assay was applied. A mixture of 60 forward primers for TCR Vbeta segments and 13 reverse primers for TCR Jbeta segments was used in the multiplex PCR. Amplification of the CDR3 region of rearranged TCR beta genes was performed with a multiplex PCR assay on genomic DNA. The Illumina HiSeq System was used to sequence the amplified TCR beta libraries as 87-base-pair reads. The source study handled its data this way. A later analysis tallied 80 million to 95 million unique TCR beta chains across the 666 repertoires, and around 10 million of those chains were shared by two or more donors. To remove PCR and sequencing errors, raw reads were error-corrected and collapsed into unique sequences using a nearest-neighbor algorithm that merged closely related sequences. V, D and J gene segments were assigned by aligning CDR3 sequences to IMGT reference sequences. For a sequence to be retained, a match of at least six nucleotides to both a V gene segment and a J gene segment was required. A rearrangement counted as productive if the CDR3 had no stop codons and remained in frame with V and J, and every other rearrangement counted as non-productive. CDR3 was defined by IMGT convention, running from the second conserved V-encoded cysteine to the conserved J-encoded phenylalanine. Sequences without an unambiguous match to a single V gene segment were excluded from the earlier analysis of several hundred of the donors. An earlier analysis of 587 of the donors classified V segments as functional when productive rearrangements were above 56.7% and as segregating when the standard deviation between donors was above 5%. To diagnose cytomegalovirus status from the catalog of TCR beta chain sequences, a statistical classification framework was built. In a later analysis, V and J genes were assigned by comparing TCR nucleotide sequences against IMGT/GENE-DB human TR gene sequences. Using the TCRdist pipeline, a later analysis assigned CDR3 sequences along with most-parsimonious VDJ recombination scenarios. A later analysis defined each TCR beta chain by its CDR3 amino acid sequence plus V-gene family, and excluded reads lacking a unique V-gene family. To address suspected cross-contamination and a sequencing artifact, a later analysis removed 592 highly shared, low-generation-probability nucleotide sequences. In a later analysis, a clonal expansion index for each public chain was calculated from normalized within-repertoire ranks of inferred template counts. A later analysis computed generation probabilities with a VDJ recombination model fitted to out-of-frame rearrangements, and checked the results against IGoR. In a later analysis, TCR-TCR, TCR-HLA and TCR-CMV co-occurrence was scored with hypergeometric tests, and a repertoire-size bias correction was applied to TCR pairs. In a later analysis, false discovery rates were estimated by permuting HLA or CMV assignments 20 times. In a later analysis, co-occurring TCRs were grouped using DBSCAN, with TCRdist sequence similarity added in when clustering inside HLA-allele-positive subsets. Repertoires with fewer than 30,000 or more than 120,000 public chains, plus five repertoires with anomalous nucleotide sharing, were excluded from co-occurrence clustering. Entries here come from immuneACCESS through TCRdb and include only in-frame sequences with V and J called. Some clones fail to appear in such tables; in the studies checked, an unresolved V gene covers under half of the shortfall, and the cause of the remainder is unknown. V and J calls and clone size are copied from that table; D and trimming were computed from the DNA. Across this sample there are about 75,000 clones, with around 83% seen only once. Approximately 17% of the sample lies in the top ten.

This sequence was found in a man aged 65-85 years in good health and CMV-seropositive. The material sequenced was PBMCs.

The nucleotide sequence reads TGTGCCAGCAGCTCACGGAACCGGGGAGAGCAGTTCTTC. Its protein reads: CASSSRNRGEQFF. This receptor chain uses TRBV13 and TRBJ2-1; a tentative D match to TRBD2 spans 5 bases. V is cut by 4 bases and J by 10 bases, and the space between the germline ends is 14 bases. The CDR3 numbers 13 residues from cysteine through phenylalanine. Kept here is only the CDR3 DNA, which spans 39 bases and is read in frame from base 1. CDR1 is given as PRHDT and CDR2 as FYEKMQ, both from the germline V gene (reference sequence).